The T cell receptor (beta chain) described here comes from a study of Tregs in tolerant kidney transplant recipients. This table comes from immunoSEQ multiplex PCR, and its TCRdb copy is limited to in-frame clones, with some not included. The sample records 200,000 to 300,000 clones, around 81% being singletons. The clonotype originates from a human donor in good health. The specimen sequenced was CD4+ T cells from blood.

DNA of the CDR3: TGTGCCAGCAGCCGGGACAGGGGGCTTCAGGCAGATACGCAGTATTTT. This encodes CASSRDRGLQADTQYF. The rearrangement joins TRBV5-5 to TRBJ2-3, with 12 bases aligning to TRBD1. V lost 4 bases to trimming and J lost 4 bases; unmatched junction nucleotides: 7. CDR1 and CDR2 (germline): SGHKS, YYEKEE (reference sequence). This CDR3 spans 16 amino acids.